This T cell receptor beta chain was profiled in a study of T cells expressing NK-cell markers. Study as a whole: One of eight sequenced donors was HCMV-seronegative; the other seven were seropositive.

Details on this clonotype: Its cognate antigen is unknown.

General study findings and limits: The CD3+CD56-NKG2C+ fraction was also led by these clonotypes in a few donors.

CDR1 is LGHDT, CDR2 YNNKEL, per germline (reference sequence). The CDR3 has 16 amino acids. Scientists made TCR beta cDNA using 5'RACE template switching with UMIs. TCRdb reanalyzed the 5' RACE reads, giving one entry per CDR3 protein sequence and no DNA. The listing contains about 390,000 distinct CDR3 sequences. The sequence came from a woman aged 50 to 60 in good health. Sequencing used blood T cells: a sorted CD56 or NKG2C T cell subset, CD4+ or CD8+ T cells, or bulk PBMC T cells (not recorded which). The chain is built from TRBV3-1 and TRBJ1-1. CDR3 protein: CASSDKGVQGYTEAFF.